The clone carrying this T cell receptor (beta chain) came up a few times. The sample is drawn from a study of control samples from healthy donors and cancer patients. Method: immunoSEQ multiplex PCR; TCRdb's copy keeps in-frame clones and lacks some. Of around 84,000 clones listed, around 80% are singletons. Trimming removed 8 bases from V and 8 bases from J, with 18 bases in between. Looked up from germline, CDR1 is MGHRA and CDR2 is YSYEKL. This CDR3 region has 13 residues. The clonotype was recovered from a man in his 60s with head and neck cancer. V is TRBV4-1 and J is TRBJ1-2, with D perhaps matching TRBD1 (5 bases). The sample taken for sequencing was PBMCs. CDR3 amino acids: CASGSDSGRGYTF. DNA of the CDR3: TGCGCCAGCGGGTCTGACTCAGGGAGGGGCTACACCTTC.